This TCR beta chain was captured by sequencing in a study of shared clonotypes between healthy human individuals. Study-level results: At large depth, rarefaction still showed sorted-subset sequencing to be incomplete.

Clones were sequenced by immunoSEQ multiplex PCR, and TCRdb holds only the in-frame ones, with some missing. There are a few million clones in the sample; 85% to 95% occur only once, and under 0.45% lies in the top ten. V was clipped by 6 bases and J by 3 bases; unmatched bases: 11. CDR3 length equals 15 residues. CDR1 is MDHEN, CDR2 SYDVKM, per germline. In regard to this clone: Its matching antigen is unknown.

Sequences were obtained from naive CD4+ T cells from PBMCs. As for subset: CD45RA+ positively selected. This chain joins TRBV28 and TRBJ2-7; 7 bases map to TRBD2. This TCR was recovered from a man younger than 30 in good health. Some clones in this sample may be carry-over from other donors' samples. CDR3 in DNA: TGTGCCAGCAGATACACCGGGACTACCGACTACGAGCAGTACTTC. Residues: CASRYTGTTDYEQYF. The variable domain in full, with the rest retrieved from reference TRBV28 and TRBJ2-7, is DVKVTQSSRYLVKRTGEKVFLECVQDMDHENMFWYRQDPGLGLRLIYFSYDVKMKEKGDIPEGYSVSREKKERFSLILESASTNQTSMYLCASRYTGTTDYEQYFGPGTRLTVT.